This T cell receptor (beta chain) came from a study of blood T cell repertoires in COVID-19. Losses at the gene ends were 7 bases for V and 5 bases for J; bases not matched to a gene: 9. CDR1 is MDHEN and CDR2 is SYDVKM in the germline V gene. The CDR3 is 15 residues long. Clones were sequenced by immunoSEQ multiplex PCR, and TCRdb holds only the in-frame ones, with some missing. Counted here are some 320,000 clones, about nine tenths occurring once; the ten biggest clones make up 4.5% to 6.5%. This clonotype was obtained from a man aged 55-75 years who had recovered from COVID-19. J is TRBJ1-5 and V is TRBV28; TRBD1 aligns across 9 bases. Input material: PBMCs or T cells enriched from blood (not recorded which). For the CDR3, the DNA is TGTGCCAGCACCTCGGGGGGGACAGGGTATCAGCCCCAGCATTTT. Residues: CASTSGGTGYQPQHF.